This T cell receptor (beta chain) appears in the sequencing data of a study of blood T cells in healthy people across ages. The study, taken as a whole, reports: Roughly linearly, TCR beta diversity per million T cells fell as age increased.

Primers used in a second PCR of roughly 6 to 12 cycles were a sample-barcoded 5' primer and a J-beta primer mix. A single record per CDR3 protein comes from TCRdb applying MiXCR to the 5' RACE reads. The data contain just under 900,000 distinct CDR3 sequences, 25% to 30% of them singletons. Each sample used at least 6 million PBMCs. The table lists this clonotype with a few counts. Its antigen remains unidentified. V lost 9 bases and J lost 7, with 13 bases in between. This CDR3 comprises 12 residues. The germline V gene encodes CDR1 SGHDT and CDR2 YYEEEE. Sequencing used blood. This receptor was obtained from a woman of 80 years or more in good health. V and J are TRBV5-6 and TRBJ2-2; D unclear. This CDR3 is CATQGRVGELFF. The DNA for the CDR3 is TGTGCCACTCAAGGCCGGGTCGGGGAGCTGTTTTTT.